Sample share makes the clone carrying this T cell receptor (beta chain) medium-sized (0.01 to 0.1%). The antigen remains undetermined. The data were obtained in a study of identifying expanded T cells in peripheral blood. Overall study findings and caveats: Approximately 2-week clone count variance significantly increased as total template count grew.

Trimming at V came to 0 bases and at J to 4 bases, leaving 2 bases not matched to a gene. Germline-derived CDR1 and CDR2 are GTSNPN and SVGIG (reference sequence). This CDR3 has 13 amino acids. Method: immunoSEQ multiplex PCR; TCRdb's copy keeps in-frame clones and lacks some. The repertoire has about 130,000 clones, 70% to 90% of them found once; the top ten carry 7.5% to 9%. The receptor's source is a person aged 18 to 75 in good health. The material sequenced was blood. V gene TRBV30 combines with J gene TRBJ1-2; 7 bases agree with TRBD1. DNA for the CDR3: TGTGCCTGGAGTGTAAACAGGGGCTATGGCTACACCTTC. Protein: CAWSVNRGYGYTF.